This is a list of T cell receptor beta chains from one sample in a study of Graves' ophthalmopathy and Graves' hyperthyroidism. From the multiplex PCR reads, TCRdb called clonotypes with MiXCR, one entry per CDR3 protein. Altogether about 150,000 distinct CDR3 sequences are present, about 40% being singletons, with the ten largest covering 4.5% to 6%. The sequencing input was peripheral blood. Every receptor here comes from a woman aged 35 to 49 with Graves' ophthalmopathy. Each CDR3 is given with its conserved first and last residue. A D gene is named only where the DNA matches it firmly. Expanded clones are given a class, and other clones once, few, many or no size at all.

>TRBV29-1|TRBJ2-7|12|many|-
TGCAGCGCCGTGGCCTCAGGATACGAGCAGTACTTC
CSAVASGYEQYF
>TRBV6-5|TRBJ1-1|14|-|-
TGTGCCAGCAGTAACAGTCAGGGAGGCACTGAAGCTTTCTTT
CASSNSQGGTEAFF
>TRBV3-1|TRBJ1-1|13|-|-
TGTGCCAGCAGCCACGTCAGGGACACTGAAGCTTTCTTT
CASSHVRDTEAFF
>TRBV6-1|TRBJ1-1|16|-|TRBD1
TGTGCCAGCAGTGAAACGACCGGGACAGAGAACACTGAAGCTTTCTTT
CASSETTGTENTEAFF
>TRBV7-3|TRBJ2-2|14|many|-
TGTGCCAGCAGCTTATTGGGCAACACCGGGGAGCTGTTTTTT
CASSLLGNTGELFF
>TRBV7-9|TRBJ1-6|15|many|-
TGTGCCAGCAGCTTAGAAGTAGGCAGTAATTCACCCCTCCACTTT
CASSLEVGSNSPLHF
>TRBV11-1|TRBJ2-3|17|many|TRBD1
TGTGCCAGCAGCCAGTCTCTTCGGACAGGGAGCACAGATACGCAGTATTTT
CASSQSLRTGSTDTQYF
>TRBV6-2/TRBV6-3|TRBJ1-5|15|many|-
TGTGCCAGCAACAGGGCGTCGTCGGGCAATCAGCCCCAGCATTTT
CASNRASSGNQPQHF
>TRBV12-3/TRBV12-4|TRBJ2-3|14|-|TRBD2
TGTGCCAGCAGTTCAGGACTAGACTCAGATACGCAGTATTTT
CASSSGLDSDTQYF
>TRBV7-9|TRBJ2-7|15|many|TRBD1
TGTGCCAGCAGCCCCAATGACAGGGCAAGGTACGAGCAGTACTTC
CASSPNDRARYEQYF
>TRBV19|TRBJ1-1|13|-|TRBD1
TGTGCCAGTACCCAGGACAGGGGTACTGAAGCTTTCTTT
CASTQDRGTEAFF
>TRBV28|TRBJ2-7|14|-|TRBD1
TGTGCCAGCCGTAAGACAGGGGGATTGGGTGAGCAGTACTTC
CASRKTGGLGEQYF
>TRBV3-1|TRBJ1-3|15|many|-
TGTGCCAGCAGCCAAGATATAGGGTCTGGAAACACCATATATTTT
CASSQDIGSGNTIYF
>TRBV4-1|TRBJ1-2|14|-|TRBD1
TGCGCCAGCAGCCAAGTAGGACAGGGGGATGGCTACACCTTC
CASSQVGQGDGYTF
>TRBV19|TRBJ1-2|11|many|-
TGTGCCAGTAGTATTGGCCTCGGCTACACCTTC
CASSIGLGYTF
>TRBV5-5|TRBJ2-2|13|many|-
TGTGCCAGCAGCTTGACCTTCACCGGGGAGCTGTTTTTT
CASSLTFTGELFF
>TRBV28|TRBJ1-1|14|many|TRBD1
TGTGCCAGCAGCTCGGACAGGACGAACACTGAAGCTTTCTTT
CASSSDRTNTEAFF
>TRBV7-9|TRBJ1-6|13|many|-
TGTGCCAGCAGCTTAGCAGGGGATTCACCCCTCCACTTT
CASSLAGDSPLHF
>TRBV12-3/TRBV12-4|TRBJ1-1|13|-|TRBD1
TGTGCCAGCAGTTTAGCCTTAACAGGGGAGGCTTTCTTT
CASSLALTGEAFF
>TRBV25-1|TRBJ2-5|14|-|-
TGTGCCAGCAGTGAATGGGCAGGACGAGAGACCCAGTACTTC
CASSEWAGRETQYF
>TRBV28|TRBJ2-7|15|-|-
TGTGCCAGCAGTTTACAGGGATGGCGGTCCTACGAGCAGTACTTC
CASSLQGWRSYEQYF
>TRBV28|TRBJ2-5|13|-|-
TGTGCCAGCATAAAGTATACGTCCGGGACCCAGTACTTC
CASIKYTSGTQYF
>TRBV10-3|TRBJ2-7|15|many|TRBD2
TGTGCCATCAGTGTAGGGACTAGCGGCTCCTACGAGCAGTACTTC
CAISVGTSGSYEQYF
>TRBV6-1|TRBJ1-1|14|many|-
TGTGCCAGCAGTGCGCGAACAGGGTTCACTGAAGCTTTCTTT
CASSARTGFTEAFF
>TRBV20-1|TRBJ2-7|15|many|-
TGCAGTGCTAACGGACGGGTCAAGCCCCCTTACGAGCAGTACTTC
CSANGRVKPPYEQYF
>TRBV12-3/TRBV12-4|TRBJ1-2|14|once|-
TGTGCCAGCAGTTTAGGCCCCAGTAACTATGGCTACACCTTC
CASSLGPSNYGYTF
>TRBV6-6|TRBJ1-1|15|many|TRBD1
TGTGCCAGCTGGGTGTACGACAGGGTGAACACTGAAGCTTTCTTT
CASWVYDRVNTEAFF
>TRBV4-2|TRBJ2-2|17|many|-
TGTGCCAGCAGCCAAGATCCAGGCGTAGGGGGCACCGGGGAGCTGTTTTTT
CASSQDPGVGGTGELFF
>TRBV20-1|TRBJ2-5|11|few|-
TGCAGTGCTAGAGGCGGAGAGACCCAGTACTTC
CSARGGETQYF
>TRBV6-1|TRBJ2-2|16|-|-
TGTGCCAGCAGTGAATATGTGACAGCGAACACCGGGGAGCTGTTTTTT
CASSEYVTANTGELFF
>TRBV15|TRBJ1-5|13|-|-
TGTGCCACCAGCATCGTCCGGAATCAGCCCCAGCATTTT
CATSIVRNQPQHF
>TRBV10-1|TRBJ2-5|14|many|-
TGCGCCAGCAGTGACTCCGACAGACAAGAGACCCAGTACTTC
CASSDSDRQETQYF
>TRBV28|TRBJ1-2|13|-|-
TGTGCCAGCAACCAGGACCATAACTATGGCTACACCTTC
CASNQDHNYGYTF
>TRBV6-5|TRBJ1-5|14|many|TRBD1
TGTGCCAGCAGCCTGGGACAGATCAATCAGCCCCAGCATTTT
CASSLGQINQPQHF
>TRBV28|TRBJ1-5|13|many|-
TGTGCCAGCACCTCGCAGGGGTACAAGCCCCAGCATTTT
CASTSQGYKPQHF
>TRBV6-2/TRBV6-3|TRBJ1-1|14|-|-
TGTGCCAGCAGTTTGCTAGGGGTCCACACTGAAGCTTTCTTT
CASSLLGVHTEAFF
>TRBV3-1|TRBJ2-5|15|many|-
TGTGCCAGCAGCCGCTGGGGGGACGGGAATGAGACCCAGTACTTC
CASSRWGDGNETQYF
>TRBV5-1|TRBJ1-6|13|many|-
TGCGCCAGCTACGACGGGGATAATTCACCCCTCCACTTT
CASYDGDNSPLHF
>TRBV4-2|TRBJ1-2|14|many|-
TGTGCCAGCAGCCAAGGAGACAGTCCCTATGGCTACACCTTC
CASSQGDSPYGYTF
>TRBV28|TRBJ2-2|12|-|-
TGTGCCAGCAACGGCGGGACCGGGGAGCTGTTTTTT
CASNGGTGELFF
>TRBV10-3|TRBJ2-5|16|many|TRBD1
TGTGCCATCAGTGAGGCCGGGACAGGGCGTTTAGAGACCCAGTACTTC
CAISEAGTGRLETQYF
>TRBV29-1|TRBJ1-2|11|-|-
TGCAGCGTAGAGGTGTCCTATGGCTACACCTTC
CSVEVSYGYTF
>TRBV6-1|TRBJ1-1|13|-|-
TGTGCCAGCAGTGAGGTCTTAAAAAGTGAAGCTTTCTTT
CASSEVLKSEAFF
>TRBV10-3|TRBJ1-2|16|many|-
TGTGCCATCAGTGGTGGGGAATCGGACCTTGGGGGTGGCTACACCTTC
CAISGGESDLGGGYTF
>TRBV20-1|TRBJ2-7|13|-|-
TGCAGTGCGAAGACGGCAGGGCCGTGGGAGCAGTACTTC
CSAKTAGPWEQYF
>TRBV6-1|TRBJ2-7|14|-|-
TGTGCCAGCAGGGGTGGCCACAGCTCCTACGAGCAGTACTTC
CASRGGHSSYEQYF
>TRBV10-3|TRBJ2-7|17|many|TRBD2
TGTGCCATCAGCCGCTCCGATGGGGGGGACGGTGTCTACGAGCAGTACTTC
CAISRSDGGDGVYEQYF
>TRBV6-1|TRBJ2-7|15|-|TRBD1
TGTGCCAGCAGCTGGGGGGGACAGGGGTACTACGAGCAGTACTTC
CASSWGGQGYYEQYF
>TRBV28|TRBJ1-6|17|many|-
TGTGCCAGCAGCCGGGGGGGGTCGAGCTCCTATAATTCACCCCTCCACTTT
CASSRGGSSSYNSPLHF
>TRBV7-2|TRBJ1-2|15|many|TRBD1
TGTGCCAGCAGCTTTCTGGGACAGGGAAACTATGGCTACACCTTC
CASSFLGQGNYGYTF
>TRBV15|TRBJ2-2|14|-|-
TGTGCCACCAGCAGAGATCTTCAGGTGCGGGAGCTGTTTTTT
CATSRDLQVRELFF
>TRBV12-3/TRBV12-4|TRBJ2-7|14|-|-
TGTGCCAGCAGCCTCCCCGGGGCTCCCTACGAGCAGTACTTC
CASSLPGAPYEQYF
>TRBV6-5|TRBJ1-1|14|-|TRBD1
TGTGCCAGCAGTTACGACAGGGGCGCTACTGAAGCTTTCTTT
CASSYDRGATEAFF
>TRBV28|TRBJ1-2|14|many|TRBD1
TGTGCCAGCAGTCGATGGACAGGGGACTATGGCTACACCTTC
CASSRWTGDYGYTF
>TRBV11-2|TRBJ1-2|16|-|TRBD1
TGTGCCAGCAGCCATAGGACAGGGAAAGTTAGCTATGGCTACACCTTC
CASSHRTGKVSYGYTF
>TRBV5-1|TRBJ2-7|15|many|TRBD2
TGCGCCAGCAGCTTCGAGCGGGGGGCGAGCGACGAGCAGTACTTC
CASSFERGASDEQYF
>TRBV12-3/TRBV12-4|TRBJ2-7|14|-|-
TGTGCCAGCAGTAAAACGGGAGCCCTCTACGAGCAGTACTTC
CASSKTGALYEQYF
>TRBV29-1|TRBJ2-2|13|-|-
TGCAGCGGTCGGGGCAGGGGAATAGGGGAGCTGTTTTTT
CSGRGRGIGELFF